Sequencing of this T cell receptor beta chain was carried out in a study of blood T cell repertoires in COVID-19. TCRdb's copy holds only in-frame clones and misses some; the assay was immunoSEQ multiplex PCR. The sample contains around 24,000 clones, roughly 89% of which appear only once. Sequencing was carried out using peripheral blood. The TCR sequence derives from a man in his 70s with acute or convalescent COVID-19.

The CDR3 DNA reads TGTGCAAGTCGCTTAGTGGGTACAAGTTCAGGCCTAGCCAAAAACATTCAGTACTTC. Amino acids: CASRLVGTSSGLAKNIQYF. The rearrangement uses TRBV12-2 and TRBJ2-4; the table's D call, TRBD1, was not checked against the DNA. TRBV12-2 is given as a pseudogene. CDR3 size: 19 residues.